The T cell receptor (beta chain) described here comes from a study of blood T cell repertoires in COVID-19. Looking at the study overall: Samples came from the United States, Italy and Spain, spanning acute and convalescent COVID-19. T cells, B-cell-depleted T cells, or PBMCs provided the cDNA or gDNA that served as material.

As originally analysed: Amplification from reference gene primers served as the basis for estimated nucleated cell counts. The assay was immunoSEQ multiplex PCR, and TCRdb's table has in-frame clones only and misses some. The D gene and trimming were derived from the DNA, and the V and J assignments and clone size from that table. The table records 40,000 or so clones, around 85% of them present only once. The CDR3 extends over 12 amino acids. The V gene lost 4 bases and the J gene lost 12 bases, with 15 bases spanning the gap. Germline V gene data show CDR1 as LGHDT and CDR2 as YNNKEL (reference sequence).

The receptor's source is a middle-aged man with active COVID-19. This chain uses TRBV3-1 (or the pseudogene TRBV3-2) with TRBJ1-1; D is possibly TRBD1 (5 bases). Sequencing used peripheral blood. CDR3 region: CASSPGTLFPFF. CDR3 bases: TGTGCCAGCAGCCCTGGGACTCTTTTTCCTTTCTTT.